Below, 22 T cell receptor beta chains from the same sample are listed, as sequenced in a study of regulatory T cells in long-lasting Graves disease. Time point of the sample: persistent/refractory GD, antithyroid drugs over 5 years with positive TRAb. Following extraction of RNA from PBMCs, that RNA was used to make the TCR library. According to the study, TCR beta libraries were built with iRepertoire HTBI primers and CDR3-region Arm-PCR. TCRdb reanalysed the multiplex PCR reads using MiXCR and keeps one entry per CDR3 protein. The table records a few hundred thousand distinct CDR3 sequences, 20% to 25% of them present only once. This specimen consisted of peripheral blood mononuclear cells (PBMCs), obtained when the disease was refractory, from a patient treated with antithyroid drugs. Receptors originate from a female donor with Graves disease.

This clonotype was counted only a few times. The rearrangement joins TRBV18 to TRBJ2-3, with TRBD1 identical over 7 bases. V lost 1 base, J lost 3 bases, and 10 bases stayed unmatched. Germline values: CDR1 KGHSH, CDR2 LQKENI. The CDR3 contains 17 residues. The CDR3 reads CASSPLRKGATTDTQYF. CDR3 DNA sequence: TGTGCCAGCTCACCACTTCGTAAGGGGGCGACAACAGATACGCAGTATTTT.

The gene calls are TRBV5-1 and TRBJ1-1, with TRBD1 matching 7 bases. The CDR3 consists of 15 residues. The ends lost 4 bases at V and 1 base at J; junction bases unmatched: 7. In germline, CDR1 is SGHRS, CDR2 YFSETQ. The CDR3 DNA reads TGCGCCAGCAGCACATGGACAGGAACGAACACTGAAGCTTTCTTT. The encoded protein is CASSTWTGTNTEAFF.

The gene calls are TRBV29-1 and TRBJ2-1, with 11 positions matching TRBD2. This CDR3 has 17 amino acids. Trimming cost V 7 bases and J 3 bases; bases outside gene matches: 14. Germline V gives CDR1 SQVTM, CDR2 ANQGSEA. The CDR3 sequence: CSGWPASGRNDYNEQFF. CDR3 coding DNA: TGCAGCGGGTGGCCGGCTAGCGGGAGGAATGACTACAATGAGCAGTTCTTC.

The rearrangement joins TRBV30 to TRBJ1-6; no firm D call. The CDR3 length is 13 residues. Trimming left V 3 bases short and J 3 bases short, with 6 bases between. CDR1 GTSNPN and CDR2 SVGIG come from the germline V gene (reference sequence). The CDR3 reads CAWRANYNSPLHF. The CDR3 DNA sequence: TGTGCCTGGAGGGCCAACTATAATTCACCCCTCCACTTT.

The CDR3 DNA sequence: TGTGCCAGCAGCATTATCTCCGTGACAGGGTGGACCGAACCTGAAAAACTGTTTTTT. This sequence encodes CASSIISVTGWTEPEKLFF. The chain employs TRBV7-9 and TRBJ1-4; 7 bases align to TRBD1. J gave up 7 bases and V 5 bases, and 22 bases lay outside the gene matches. The CDR3 runs to 19 residues. Per germline, CDR1 SEHNR and CDR2 FQNEAQ (reference sequence).

Concerning this clonotype itself: A much larger clonotype is one base distant, so this may be a read error. The V and J genes are TRBV12-3 or TRBV12-4 and TRBJ1-2; D call uncertain. V was cut by 9 bases and J by 0 bases, with 11 bases left in between. The CDR3 sequence is 13 residues long. The CDR3 is CASSDDPNYGYTF. The CDR3 DNA is TGTGCCAGTTCGGACGATCCTAACTATGGCTACACCTTC.

The rearrangement joins TRBV7-2 to TRBJ2-3; the D gene could be TRBD1 or TRBD2 (5 bases each). Looked up from germline, CDR1 is SGHTA and CDR2 is FQGNSA. The CDR3 loop spans 16 amino acids. V dropped 5 bases and J dropped 2 bases, with 17 bases sitting between them. The DNA for the CDR3 is TGTGCCAGCAGCAACGCCGGGACGCGATACACAGATACGCAGTATTTT. It is translated as CASSNAGTRYTDTQYF. Full variable domain (missing parts from reference TRBV7-2 and TRBJ2-3): GAGVSQSPSNKVTEKGKDVELRCDPISGHTALYWYRQSLGQGLEFLIYFQGNSAPDKSGLPSDRFSAERTGGSVSTLTIQRTQQEDSAVYLCASSNAGTRYTDTQYFGPGTRLTVL.

This clonotype was detected a few times. This chain uses TRBV10-3 with TRBJ2-7, with D unresolved. Looked up from germline, CDR1 is ENHRY and CDR2 is SYGVKD. This CDR3 is 14 amino acids long. V gave up 3 bases and J gave up 0 bases, with 9 bases separating them. The DNA of the CDR3 is TGTGCCATCAGTGACTCCTACTCCTCCTACGAGCAGTACTTC. Residues: CAISDSYSSYEQYF.

As regards this clonotype: A much more abundant neighbour one base away suggests this may be a read error. The chain combines TRBV7-9 with TRBJ2-5; D is ambiguous. CDR3 length equals 12 residues. Germline V CDR1 and CDR2: SEHNR, FQNEAQ (reference sequence). V lost 5 bases and J 6 bases, leaving 10 bases between the germline ends. CDR3 sequence: CASSQVIQTQYF. CDR3 sequence (DNA): TGTGCCAGCAGCCAAGTCATTCAGACCCAGTACTTC.

The rearrangement links TRBV7-2 to TRBJ1-3; D not resolved. The CDR3 loop spans 13 amino acids. CDR1 and CDR2 from the germline V gene are SGHTA and FQGNSA. The V gene lost 5 bases and the J gene lost 8 bases, with 13 bases spanning the gap. DNA for the CDR3: TGTGCCAGCAGCCCTTGGACTTGGGACACCATATATTTT. Residues: CASSPWTWDTIYF.

This chain uses TRBV24-1 with TRBJ1-2; D is possibly TRBD1 (6 bases). This CDR3 contains 13 residues. V was pared by 4 bases and J by 8 bases, with 13 bases between. Germline CDR1 KGHDR, CDR2 SFDVKD. The CDR3 region is CATSEGGGPGYTF. CDR3 nucleotide sequence: TGTGCCACCAGTGAAGGAGGGGGGCCCGGCTACACCTTC.

This clonotype has only a few counts. The chain joins TRBV6-1 to TRBJ2-7; 9 bases match TRBD2. Trimming took 6 bases from V and 0 from J; bases not matched to a gene: 12. This CDR3 contains 17 residues. Germline assignment: CDR1 MNHNS and CDR2 SASEGT. CDR3 residues: CASSRRLAVLSSYEQYF. The CDR3 DNA is TGTGCCAGCAGCCGTAGACTAGCGGTCTTGAGCTCCTACGAGCAGTACTTC.

This clonotype has a handful of counts. The chain uses TRBV29-1 and TRBJ1-1; TRBD1 matches at 8 bases. The V gene's germline CDR1 is SQVTM and CDR2 ANQGSEA. The length of the CDR3 is 14 residues. J gave up 0 bases and V 4 bases, and 4 bases lay outside the gene matches. CDR3 sequence: CSVGTGLLNTEAFF. The CDR3 DNA follows: TGCAGCGTTGGGACAGGGTTACTGAACACTGAAGCTTTCTTT.

This rearrangement joins TRBV27 to TRBJ1-6; D perhaps matches TRBD1 (5 bases). CDR1 is MNHEY and CDR2 is SMNVEV in the germline V gene (reference sequence). V was shortened by 6 bases and J by 3 bases, with 9 bases between the two germline ends. The CDR3 contains 14 residues. The CDR3 spells CASRRQNYNSPLHF. CDR3 bases: TGTGCCAGCAGGAGACAGAACTATAATTCACCCCTCCACTTT.

This clonotype has ten or more counts. V and J are TRBV28 and TRBJ1-1; D not certain. Deletions cut 7 bases from V and 0 bases from J, with 6 bases between. The CDR3 runs to 12 residues. Germline CDR1 MDHEN, CDR2 SYDVKM. The CDR3 sequence is CASKELNTEAFF. Here the CDR3 DNA reads TGTGCCAGCAAGGAGTTGAACACTGAAGCTTTCTTT.

The CDR3 nucleotides are TGTGCCACCAGCAGAGATTGGGGGGACACTGAAGCTTTCTTT. Its translation is CATSRDWGDTEAFF. V usage is TRBV15 and J usage is TRBJ1-1, with D perhaps TRBD1 (5 bases). The V gene lost 0 bases and the J gene lost 3 bases, with 8 bases spanning the gap. Looked up from germline, CDR1 is LNHNV and CDR2 is YYDKDF (reference sequence). CDR3 size: 14 residues. Together with reference TRBV15 and TRBJ1-1, the CDR3 gives the full variable domain: DAMVIQNPRYQVTQFGKPVTLSCSQTLNHNVMYWYQQKSSQAPKLLFHYYDKDFNNEADTPDNFQSRRPNTSFCFLDIRSPGLGDTAMYLCATSRDWGDTEAFFGQGTRLTVV.

Regarding this clonotype: The junction departs from germline at one end; a sequencing error may be responsible. The chain carries TRBV6-4 and TRBJ2-4, with 8 bases matching TRBD1. CDR3 length: 15 residues. Germline loops: CDR1 MRHNA, CDR2 SNTAGT. The CDR3 reads CASSYSSGTGSTQYF. Written as DNA, the CDR3 is TGTGCCAGCAGTTACTCGAGTGGGACAGGCTCAACTCAGTACTTC.

This clonotype was found many times. V and J are TRBV30 and TRBJ1-2, with D maybe TRBD1 (5 bases). The CDR3 covers 13 residues. Germline CDR1 is GTSNPN and CDR2 is SVGIG (reference sequence). Trimming left V 0 bases short and J 4 bases short, with 9 bases between. The CDR3 nucleotides read TGTGCCTGGAGTGTAAGCAGGGTCTATGGCTACACCTTC. Protein sequence: CAWSVSRVYGYTF.

With respect to this clonotype: The missing conserved phenylalanine or tryptophan at the end of this CDR3 makes a read error likely. The genes are TRBV12-3 or TRBV12-4 and TRBJ2-1, with 7 bases fitting TRBD2. The CDR3 runs 17 residues. The V gene end was trimmed by 5 bases and the J gene end by 4 bases; junction bases not matched to a gene: 14. CDR3 DNA sequence: TGTGCCAGCAGTCGTCCGGGGGGAGGGCTTAGGTACAATGAGCAGTTCCTC. As protein: CASSRPGGGLRYNEQFL.

The chain employs TRBV20-1 and TRBJ1-3; 7 positions agree with TRBD1. Losses at the gene ends were 7 bases for V and 3 bases for J; bases not matched to a gene: 12. CDR3 length equals 15 residues. In germline, CDR1 is DFQATT, CDR2 SNEGSKA (reference sequence). This chain's CDR3 is CSGVDTGVGGNTIYF. The CDR3 DNA reads TGCAGTGGCGTAGACACAGGGGTGGGTGGAAACACCATATATTTT.

This clonotype was seen a handful of times. The chain is built from TRBV5-1 and TRBJ2-7; 10 bases map to TRBD1. V shed 4 bases, J shed 5 bases, and the junction held 6 bases outside the gene matches. The CDR3 loop spans 14 amino acids. Germline V gene data show CDR1 as SGHRS and CDR2 as YFSETQ. CDR3 region: CASSTVTGGDEQYF. The CDR3 coding sequence is TGCGCCAGCAGCACCGTGACAGGGGGCGACGAGCAGTACTTC.

This clonotype was seen a handful of times. The chain employs TRBV25-1 and TRBJ2-1; 9 nucleotides align to TRBD2. Losses at the gene ends were 3 bases for V and 7 bases for J; bases not matched to a gene: 10. The CDR3 has 16 amino acids. Germline V gene lookup returns CDR1 MGHDK and CDR2 SYGVNS. This CDR3 is CASSDPRLAGKNEQFF. CDR3 bases: TGTGCCAGCAGTGACCCACGGCTAGCGGGGAAAAATGAGCAGTTCTTC.